What follows describes a single T cell receptor (beta chain). Its target is unknown. The data are from a study of shared clonotypes between healthy human individuals. Study-wide results and caveats: It was only blood that was sampled, and tissue repertoires likely differ.

V was cut by 1 base and J by 6 bases, with 10 bases left in between. CDR3 size: 14 residues. The germline V gene encodes CDR1 MNHEY and CDR2 SMNVEV (reference sequence). Assay execution took place at the deep level. The repertoire was sequenced with immunoSEQ multiplex PCR; TCRdb's copy has only in-frame clones and lacks some. The sample contains around 690,000 clones, 80% to 95% of which appear only once. All donors were Caucasian adults living in Nashville, Tennessee. This TCR came from a man aged 18 to 29 in good health. Some clones in this sample may be carry-over from other donors' samples. J is TRBJ1-5 and V is TRBV27; D possibly corresponds to TRBD1 (6 bases). Sample: memory CD8+ T cells from PBMCs. Subset: CD45RO+ cells pooled with CCR7-negative TemRA cells. The CDR3 region is CASSLYGGVQPQHF. CDR3 coding DNA: TGTGCCAGCAGTTTATACGGGGGCGTTCAGCCCCAGCATTTT.